This T cell receptor beta chain was documented in a study of cytomegalovirus exposure and HLA in healthy donors. This clone was seen more than once but under ten times. The CDR3 is made up of 18 amino acids. V was clipped by 5 bases and J by 4 bases; unmatched bases: 13. Germline V CDR1 and CDR2: SGHVS, FQNEAQ. 60 Vbeta and 13 Jbeta primers were used in PCR. TCRdb's copy holds only in-frame clones and misses some; the assay was immunoSEQ multiplex PCR. The table lists 150,000 to 200,000 clones, roughly 80% of them singletons, with around 9% in the top ten. The receptor was isolated from a male donor in good health and CMV-seropositive. Sequencing was carried out using PBMCs. The rearrangement uses TRBV7-8 and TRBJ1-5, with 11 positions matching TRBD1. CDR3 in DNA: TGTGCCAGCAGCCTAAGGAGTTACCGGGACAGGGGGAATCAGCCCCAGCATTTT. Its translation: CASSLRSYRDRGNQPQHF.